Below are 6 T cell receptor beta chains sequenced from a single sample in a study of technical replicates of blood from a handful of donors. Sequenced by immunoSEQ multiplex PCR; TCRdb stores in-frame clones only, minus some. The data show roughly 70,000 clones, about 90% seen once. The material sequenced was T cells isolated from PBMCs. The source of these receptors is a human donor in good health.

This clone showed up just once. For the CDR3, the DNA is TGTGCCAGCAGTTTATTTGCAGGTATAAATCAGCCCCAGCATTTT. This codes for CASSLFAGINQPQHF. The chain is built from TRBV27 and TRBJ1-5; the D is unclear. Trimming pared 1 base from V and 4 bases from J, leaving 11 bases between. Germline CDR1 MNHEY, CDR2 SMNVEV (reference sequence). The CDR3 runs to 15 residues.

The CDR3 sequence is CATSRGWGSGRYTLQETQYF. In DNA, the CDR3 is TGTGCCACCAGCAGAGGGTGGGGTAGCGGGAGGTATACTTTACAAGAGACCCAGTACTTC. This chain uses TRBV15 with TRBJ2-5, with TRBD2 matching 10 bases. The V gene end was trimmed by 1 base and the J gene end by 2 bases; junction bases not matched to a gene: 16. Germline-derived CDR1 and CDR2 are LNHNV and YYDKDF (reference sequence). The CDR3 is made up of 20 amino acids.

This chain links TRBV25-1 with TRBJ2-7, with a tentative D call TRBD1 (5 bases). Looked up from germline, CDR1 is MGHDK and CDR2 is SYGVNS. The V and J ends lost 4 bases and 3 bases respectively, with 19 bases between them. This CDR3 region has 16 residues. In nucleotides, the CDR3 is TGTGCCAGCAGTGCTCGTACAGGTCAGGATAGCTACGAGCAGTACTTC. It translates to CASSARTGQDSYEQYF.

The CDR3 loop is CASSVARERSYEQYF. In nucleotides, the CDR3 is TGTGCCAGCAGCGTAGCCCGGGAGCGCTCCTACGAGCAGTACTTC. This chain connects TRBV9 to TRBJ2-7, with D maybe TRBD2 (6 bases). Germline CDR1 and CDR2: SGDLS and YYNGEE. V was clipped by 0 bases and J by 0 bases, with 10 bases between them. The CDR3 contains 15 residues.

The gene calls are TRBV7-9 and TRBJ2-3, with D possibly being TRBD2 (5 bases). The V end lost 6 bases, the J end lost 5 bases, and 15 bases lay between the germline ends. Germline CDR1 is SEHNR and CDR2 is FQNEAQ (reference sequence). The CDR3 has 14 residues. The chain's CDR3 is CASSLQRERDTQYF. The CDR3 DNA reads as TGTGCCAGCAGTCTTCAAAGGGAGAGAGATACGCAGTATTTT. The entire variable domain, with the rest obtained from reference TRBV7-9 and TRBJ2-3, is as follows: DTGVSQNPRHKITKRGQNVTFRCDPISEHNRLYWYRQTLGQGPEFLTYFQNEAQLEKSRLLSDRFSAERPKGSFSTLEIQRTEQGDSAMYLCASSLQRERDTQYFGPGTRLTVL.

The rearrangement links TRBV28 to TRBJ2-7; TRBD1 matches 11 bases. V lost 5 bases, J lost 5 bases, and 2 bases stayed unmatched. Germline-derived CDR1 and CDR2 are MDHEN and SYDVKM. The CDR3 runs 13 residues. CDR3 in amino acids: CASSGQGAHEQYF. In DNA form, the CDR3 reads TGTGCCAGCAGTGGACAGGGGGCCCACGAGCAGTACTTC.